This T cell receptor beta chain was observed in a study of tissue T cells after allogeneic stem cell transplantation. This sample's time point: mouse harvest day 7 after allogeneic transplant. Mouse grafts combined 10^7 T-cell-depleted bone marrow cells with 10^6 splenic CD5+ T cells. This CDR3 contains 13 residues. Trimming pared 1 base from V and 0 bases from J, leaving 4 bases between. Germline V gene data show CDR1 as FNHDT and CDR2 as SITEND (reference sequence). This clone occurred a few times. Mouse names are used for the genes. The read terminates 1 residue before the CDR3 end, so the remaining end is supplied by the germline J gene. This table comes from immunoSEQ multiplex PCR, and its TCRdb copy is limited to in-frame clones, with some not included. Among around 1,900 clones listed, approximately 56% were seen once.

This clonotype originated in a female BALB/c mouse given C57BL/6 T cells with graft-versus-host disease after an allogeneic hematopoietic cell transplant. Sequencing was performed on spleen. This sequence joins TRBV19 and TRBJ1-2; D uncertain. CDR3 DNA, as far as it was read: TGTGCCAGCAGTATAACAACAAACTCCGACTACACC. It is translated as CASSITTNSDYT. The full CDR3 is CASSITTNSDYTF.